This T cell receptor beta chain is from a study of blood T cell repertoires in COVID-19. Whole-study context: Both acute and convalescent COVID-19 samples were obtained from the United States, Italy and Spain.

Methods used by the authors: Estimates of nucleated cell counts were drawn from the amplification of reference gene primers. Some clones are missing from TCRdb's copy, which holds only in-frame ones; the method was immunoSEQ multiplex PCR. The DNA gave D and trimming, while V, J and clone size come from that table. The table shows about 200,000 clones, with approximately 86% occurring only once. Seattle patient enrollment occurred during active infection, with longitudinal follow-up thereafter. The count of this clone is one. The specimen was peripheral blood. This TCR was recovered from a man between 60 and 70 years old with COVID-19, enrolled during active disease.

CDR3 protein: CASSPTNLAGTLSEQYF. The CDR3 nucleotides are TGTGCCAGCAGCCCTACTAACCTAGCGGGTACCTTAAGCGAGCAGTACTTC. The chain employs TRBV7-8 and TRBJ2-7; TRBD2 matches at 8 bases. In germline, CDR1 is SGHVS, CDR2 FQNEAQ. This CDR3 has 17 amino acids. V was clipped by 5 bases and J by 6 bases; unmatched bases: 18. Together with reference TRBV7-8 and TRBJ2-7, the CDR3 gives the full variable domain: GAGVSQSPRYKVAKRGQDVALRCDPISGHVSLFWYQQALGQGPEFLTYFQNEAQLDKSGLPSDRFFAERPEGSVSTLKIQRTQQEDSAVYLCASSPTNLAGTLSEQYFGPGTRLTVT.